A selection of T cell receptor beta chains follows, all from one sample in a study of response to subunit inactivated influenza vaccine. From the RT-PCR reads, TCRdb called clonotypes with MiXCR, one entry per CDR3 protein. This sample has about 700,000 distinct CDR3 sequences; around 13% occur once, and the top ten carry approximately 6.5%. The sequenced sample was PBMCs from blood, obtained about 14 days before vaccination. The receptors stem from a man aged 50-60 years who received an inactivated influenza vaccine. Both conserved end residues are part of each CDR3. The D gene is left open where the match is weak. Clone size is not always given. Where it is, it says once, few, many or a class for expanded clones.

>TRBJ2-3|.|TRBV12-3/TRBV12-4|.
TGTTCCAGCAGTCCCTGGGGCAGGGGCACAGATACGCAGTATTTT
CSSSPWGRGTDTQYF
>TRBJ1-1|few|TRBV25-1|TRBD1
TGTGCCAGCAGTGACCGGGACAGGGACACTGAAGCTTTCTTT
CASSDRDRDTEAFF
>TRBJ2-3|few|TRBV7-9|.
TGTGCCACCCGAGGAGGGCAGGATACGCAGTATTTT
CATRGGQDTQYF
>TRBJ2-4|.|TRBV28|TRBD2
TGTGCCAGCAGGAACCCGAGCGGGGCTCTAGCCAAAAACATTCAGTACTTC
CASRNPSGALAKNIQYF
>TRBJ1-6|few|TRBV7-9|TRBD1
TGTGCCAGCAGCCAGACAGGGGACTTTTCACCCCTCCACTTT
CASSQTGDFSPLHF
>TRBJ2-1|few|TRBV6-1|TRBD2
TGTGCCAGCAGCCGGACTAGCGGGGCCCACAATGAGCAGTTCTTC
CASSRTSGAHNEQFF
>TRBJ2-1|.|TRBV7-9|.
TGTGCCAGCAGCTTAGGGAGGACTGGAAACAATGAGCAGTTCTTC
CASSLGRTGNNEQFF
>TRBJ2-1|.|TRBV20-1|TRBD1
TGCAGTGCTAGGAAGCGGGACAGGGTTGGTGGTGAGCAGTTCTTC
CSARKRDRVGGEQFF
>TRBJ2-3|few|TRBV7-8|.
TGTGCCAGCAGCTTCCCGGGTTCTAGCACAGATACGCAGTATTTT
CASSFPGSSTDTQYF
>TRBJ2-7|many|TRBV20-1|.
TGCAGTGCCCCCCCGGCGGACATGGGCACCTACGAGCAGTACTTC
CSAPPADMGTYEQYF
>TRBJ2-7|few|TRBV4-2|.
TGTGCCAGCAGCCAAGAGAGAGGCAGGGACGAGCAGTACTTC
CASSQERGRDEQYF
>TRBJ2-4|few|TRBV29-1|TRBD1
TGCAGTGGAAGGACAGGGACGGCCAAAAACATTCAGTACTTC
CSGRTGTAKNIQYF
>TRBJ1-3|.|TRBV7-2|.
TGTGCCAGCAGCTCCAGTGATAGAAACACCATATATTTT
CASSSSDRNTIYF
>TRBJ1-5|few|TRBV12-3/TRBV12-4|TRBD1
TGTGCCAGCAGTTTTAACCCGGGACAGGGGAATCAGCCCCAGCATTTT
CASSFNPGQGNQPQHF
>TRBJ1-5|.|TRBV7-2|.
TGTGCCAGCAGCTTAGCGTTCGGCAATCAGCCCCAGCATTTT
CASSLAFGNQPQHF
>TRBJ2-3|.|TRBV20-1|.
TGCAGTGCTGAGGGGGCTAGCGGAGGAAAGGTGACAGATACGCAGTATTTT
CSAEGASGGKVTDTQYF
>TRBJ1-5|.|TRBV9|.
TGTGCCAGCAGCCCCTCCTGGACCTCCAATCAGCCCCAGCATTTT
CASSPSWTSNQPQHF
>TRBJ2-7|.|TRBV20-1|TRBD2
TGCAGTGCTCCGAGGACTAGCGCGACGGGCGAGCAGTACTTC
CSAPRTSATGEQYF
>TRBJ2-5|few|TRBV20-1|TRBD1
TGCAGTGCTAGAGGTGGACAGGGGGAAGGAGAGACCCAGTACTTC
CSARGGQGEGETQYF
>TRBJ1-1|many|TRBV5-1|.
TGCGCCAGCAGCTTGGAACAGGCGGCGAACACTGAAGCTTTCTTT
CASSLEQAANTEAFF
>TRBJ1-5|.|TRBV24-1|TRBD1
TGTGCCACCAGTGATACCAGGACAGGGGGCCTGGATCAGCCCCAGCATTTT
CATSDTRTGGLDQPQHF
>TRBJ2-7|many|TRBV29-1|TRBD1
TGCAGCGTCGCCCGGACAGGGAGCTCCTACGAGCAGTACTTC
CSVARTGSSYEQYF
>TRBJ1-6|many|TRBV28|.
TGTGCCAGCAGTTTAGGGGGGGCGGGAAGGATAGGGGACTCACCCCTCCACTTT
CASSLGGAGRIGDSPLHF
>TRBJ2-2|.|TRBV28|.
TGTGCCAGCAGTTTTGGGTCGAGGGAAACCGGGGAGCTGTTTTTT
CASSFGSRETGELFF
>TRBJ2-1|.|TRBV11-2|TRBD2
TGTGCCAGCAGCCCGGGTCAGGGTAGCGGGAGAGGTTCCTACAATGAGCAGTTCTTC
CASSPGQGSGRGSYNEQFF
>TRBJ2-1|.|TRBV5-4|.
TGTGCCAGCAGCTTGGCGATCAGGGCGGGTGAGCAGTTCTTC
CASSLAIRAGEQFF
>TRBJ1-2|few|TRBV7-2|.
TGTGCCAGCAGCTTGAACCCGGGAGAAAGAACCTATGGCTACACCTTC
CASSLNPGERTYGYTF
>TRBJ2-2|many|TRBV9|.
TGTGCCAGCAGCGTTGAGGGTTGGACCGGGGAGCTGTTTTTT
CASSVEGWTGELFF
>TRBJ1-5|.|TRBV20-1|.
TGCAGTGCTAGATGGGCAGCCAATCAGCCCCAGCATTTT
CSARWAANQPQHF
>TRBJ2-1|few|TRBV28|TRBD1
TGTGCCAGCAGCGGGACAGGGGGGTACAATGAGCAGTTCTTC
CASSGTGGYNEQFF
>TRBJ2-3|many|TRBV20-1|TRBD2
TGCAGTGCCCAGACTAGCGGGAGACTAGATACGCAGTATTTT
CSAQTSGRLDTQYF
>TRBJ1-2|few|TRBV6-5|.
TGTGCCAGCAGTTACTGGCCAGGGGATGGGAACTATGGCTACACCTTC
CASSYWPGDGNYGYTF
>TRBJ2-5|many|TRBV2|TRBD2
TGTGCCAGCAGTGAAGGGATAGCGGGGCTATCGGAGACCCAGTACTTC
CASSEGIAGLSETQYF
>TRBJ1-6|few|TRBV28|.
TGTGCCACCGATGGGCAGGGGCAAAATTCACCCCTCCACTTT
CATDGQGQNSPLHF
>TRBJ2-7|.|TRBV18|TRBD1
TGTGCCAGCTCACCACGGACAGGGGGACCCTACGAGCAGTACTTC
CASSPRTGGPYEQYF
>TRBJ2-7|.|TRBV12-3/TRBV12-4|.
TGTGCCAGCAGTTTGCTTGACCTTGTGGACGAGCAGTACTTC
CASSLLDLVDEQYF
>TRBJ1-2|few|TRBV5-4|.
TGTGCCAGCAGCTTGCAGGGTAATAAGCACGGCTACACCTTC
CASSLQGNKHGYTF
>TRBJ1-1|.|TRBV6-5|.
TGTGCCAGCAGTTACTACCCAGGGTCTCGATACACTGAAGCTTTCTTT
CASSYYPGSRYTEAFF
>TRBJ2-7|few|TRBV9|TRBD1
TGTGCCAGCAGCCCAGGGACAGTTGGCTCCTACGAGCAGTACTTC
CASSPGTVGSYEQYF
>TRBJ2-7|.|TRBV18|.
TGTGCCAGCTCACCGGCTCGACAGAGCCACGAGCAGTACTTC
CASSPARQSHEQYF